The sequence of this T cell receptor (beta chain) was determined in a study of blood T cell repertoires in COVID-19 (dated by TCRdb to 2019 to 2021). General notes on the study: Samples covering the acute and convalescent phases of COVID-19 were provided by collaborators in the United States, Italy and Spain. Samples were obtained from the ongoing ImmuneRACE study (first 160 participants) and from over 1,000 subjects provided by 6 global collaborators. The sample metadata nearly always contained a de-identified subject ID, COVID-19 status, age in years and sex. The dataset comprised deeply sampled blood TCRbeta repertoires from subjects exposed to, actively infected with, or recovered from COVID-19. The material from the prospective study consisted of cDNA or gDNA derived from T cells, B-cell-depleted T cells, or PBMCs. Where HLA class I and class II types were available, the types were taken from metadata supplied by the sample provider, not from assay-based typing. The repertoires were made available in a free public database intended to serve as a resource for research on the immune response to SARS-CoV-2. What the research found in general, with its limitations: Clinical and demographic metadata were provided uncurated, with the amount varying by source and participant.

The germline V gene gives CDR1 as SGHTA and CDR2 as FQGNSA. Measured from the cysteine to the phenylalanine, the CDR3 is 13 residues long. Only the CDR3 portion is preserved as DNA: 39 bases, with reading frame beginning at the first base. V is cut by 5 bases and J by 0 bases, and the space between the germline ends is 7 bases. A few counts support this clone. Its antigen has not been determined. Base qualities are not provided; no much larger clone lies one nucleotide away. One collaborating source in Seattle enrolled patients during active infection and followed them longitudinally through the course of disease. Collaborating institutions collected whole blood in K2EDTA tubes following their own protocols. For TCRbeta analysis, collaborator samples were shipped as frozen whole blood, as isolated PBMCs, or as DNA extracted from either sample type. TCRbeta CDR3 regions were amplified from genomic DNA by means of the immunoSEQ Assay, a bias-controlled multiplex PCR. Per the original workflow: Within the assay, amplification of reference gene primers was used to estimate how many nucleated cells each sample contained. To quantify the absolute abundance of each unique TCRbeta CDR3 rearrangement, sequence reads were collapsed and filtered. For each sample, productive Simpson clonality was calculated as the square root of Simpson's diversity index across productive rearrangements. TCRdb mirrors the immuneACCESS table, restricted to in-frame sequences. Some clones are absent from its copies; in checked studies, under half trace to an unresolved V gene, and the reason for the others is unknown. V, J and clone size derive from that table, while D and trimming were established from the DNA sequence. The sample table shows 200,000 to 250,000 clones, and 86% are seen once. The leading ten clones occupy approximately 6% of the sample.

The V and J genes are TRBV7-2 and TRBJ1-1, and the D gene may be TRBD1, 6 bases matching. The TCR sequence derives from a woman of 80 years or more with COVID-19, enrolled during active disease. The sample comprised peripheral blood. The nucleotide sequence is TGTGCCAGCAGCGGACAGCTGAACACTGAAGCTTTCTTT. This codes for CASSGQLNTEAFF. The CDR3 plus the reference TRBV7-2 and TRBJ1-1 genes for the other parts give the full variable domain: GAGVSQSPSNKVTEKGKDVELRCDPISGHTALYWYRQSLGQGLEFLIYFQGNSAPDKSGLPSDRFSAERTGGSVSTLTIQRTQQEDSAVYLCASSGQLNTEAFFGQGTRLTVV.